A selection of T cell receptor beta chains follows, all from one sample in a study of T cells in Graves' hyperthyroidism and ophthalmopathy. A single record per CDR3 protein comes from TCRdb applying MiXCR to the multiplex PCR reads. The sample includes roughly 840,000 distinct CDR3 sequences, over 35% of them seen just once. The sample comprised blood. These receptors were taken from a man between 18 and 35 years old with Graves' hyperthyroidism. Both conserved end residues are part of each CDR3. Fields, in order: V gene, J gene, D gene, clone size, CDR3 length, CDR3 DNA, CDR3 protein. A D gene is named only where the DNA matches it firmly. Expanded clones are given a class, and other clones once, few, many or no size at all.

v_gene: TRBV20-1
j_gene: TRBJ1-2
d_gene: NA
abundance: many
len: 14
CDR3nt: TGCAGTGCTAGTCAAAGGGGCAGGGCGGATGGCTACACCTTC
CDR3aa: CSASQRGRADGYTF

v_gene: TRBV2
j_gene: TRBJ1-5
d_gene: NA
abundance: NA
len: 16
CDR3nt: TGTGCCAGCAGTGTAGGACACGGACCACCCAATCAGCCCCAGCATTTT
CDR3aa: CASSVGHGPPNQPQHF

v_gene: TRBV11-2
j_gene: TRBJ2-6
d_gene: NA
abundance: many
len: 15
CDR3nt: TGTGCCAGCAGCCCAGCGATTGCGGGGGCCAACGTCCTGACTTTC
CDR3aa: CASSPAIAGANVLTF

v_gene: TRBV20-1
j_gene: TRBJ2-5
d_gene: NA
abundance: few
len: 15
CDR3nt: TGCAGTGCTAGTAGTGCTAACGGGCCGCAAGAGACCCAGTACTTC
CDR3aa: CSASSANGPQETQYF

v_gene: TRBV7-8
j_gene: TRBJ2-5
d_gene: NA
abundance: NA
len: 15
CDR3nt: TGTGCCAGCAGCTTATGGGCTGGGGGCCAAGAGACCCAGTACTTC
CDR3aa: CASSLWAGGQETQYF

v_gene: TRBV15
j_gene: TRBJ2-6
d_gene: NA
abundance: NA
len: 15
CDR3nt: TGTGCCACCGGAGAGACAGGAGGGGGGGCCAACGTCCTGACTTTC
CDR3aa: CATGETGGGANVLTF

v_gene: TRBV20-1
j_gene: TRBJ1-1
d_gene: NA
abundance: NA
len: 12
CDR3nt: TGCAGTGCTAGAGATATGAACACTGAAGCTTTCTTT
CDR3aa: CSARDMNTEAFF

v_gene: TRBV20-1
j_gene: TRBJ2-2
d_gene: NA
abundance: NA
len: 15
CDR3nt: TGCAGTGCTACCAGAGGCGGGCAGGGCACCGGGGAGCTGTTTTTT
CDR3aa: CSATRGGQGTGELFF

v_gene: TRBV10-2
j_gene: TRBJ2-7
d_gene: TRBD2
abundance: NA
len: 15
CDR3nt: TGCGCCAGCAGTTTTGGGCGGGGGGGTTACTACGAGCAGTACTTC
CDR3aa: CASSFGRGGYYEQYF

v_gene: TRBV15
j_gene: TRBJ1-1
d_gene: NA
abundance: NA
len: 13
CDR3nt: TGTGCCACCAGCAGAGAGGGGAGCACTGAAGCTTTCTTT
CDR3aa: CATSREGSTEAFF

v_gene: TRBV12-3/TRBV12-4
j_gene: TRBJ2-7
d_gene: TRBD2
abundance: NA
len: 12
CDR3nt: TGTGCCAGCAGCCAACTAGCGGGGGGGCAGTACTTC
CDR3aa: CASSQLAGGQYF

v_gene: TRBV9
j_gene: TRBJ1-6
d_gene: TRBD1
abundance: many
len: 14
CDR3nt: TGTGCCAGCAGCTTAGACAGGGCGAATTCACCCCTCCACTTT
CDR3aa: CASSLDRANSPLHF

v_gene: TRBV15
j_gene: TRBJ1-5
d_gene: TRBD1
abundance: many
len: 17
CDR3nt: TGTGCCACCAGCCCAAGACAGGGTCACAGGGGCAATCAGCCCCAGCATTTT
CDR3aa: CATSPRQGHRGNQPQHF

v_gene: TRBV9
j_gene: TRBJ2-7
d_gene: TRBD2
abundance: NA
len: 14
CDR3nt: TGTGCCAGCAGCGTGGGTAGCGGGGGGGCCGAACAGTACTTC
CDR3aa: CASSVGSGGAEQYF

v_gene: TRBV20-1
j_gene: TRBJ2-5
d_gene: NA
abundance: few
len: 12
CDR3nt: TGCAGTGCTAGGGACTACCAAGAGACCCAGTACTTC
CDR3aa: CSARDYQETQYF

v_gene: TRBV19
j_gene: TRBJ1-5
d_gene: NA
abundance: many
len: 14
CDR3nt: TGTGCCTCCTACCAACCAGGGGAGGGTCAGCCCCAGCATTTT
CDR3aa: CASYQPGEGQPQHF

v_gene: TRBV29-1
j_gene: TRBJ1-4
d_gene: TRBD1
abundance: NA
len: 13
CDR3nt: TGCAGCGTCGCGGGACAGGGAAACGAAAAACTGTTTTTT
CDR3aa: CSVAGQGNEKLFF

v_gene: TRBV7-2
j_gene: TRBJ2-3
d_gene: TRBD1
abundance: few
len: 14
CDR3nt: TGTGCCAGCAGCTCCGGACAGGGGGCGGATACGCAGTATTTT
CDR3aa: CASSSGQGADTQYF

v_gene: TRBV9
j_gene: TRBJ2-7
d_gene: NA
abundance: NA
len: 15
CDR3nt: TGTGCCAGCAGCGTAGGGGTAGCGGAAACCTACGAGCAGTACTTC
CDR3aa: CASSVGVAETYEQYF

v_gene: TRBV29-1
j_gene: TRBJ2-7
d_gene: NA
abundance: NA
len: 13
CDR3nt: TGCAGCGTTATGTTGGGAGCCGGCTACGAGCAGTACTTC
CDR3aa: CSVMLGAGYEQYF